Following are 5 T cell receptor beta chains from one sample sequenced in a study of patients and donors after allogeneic stem cell transplantation. One entry per CDR3 protein results from TCRdb running MiXCR on the RT-PCR reads. The table records roughly 960,000 distinct CDR3 sequences, under 20% of them present only once. Sequencing used blood, either unsorted or a sorted T cell fraction (not recorded which). Receptors were obtained from a human donor who was either an allogeneic HSCT recipient or a stem cell or donor lymphocyte infusion donor (not recorded which). It is not recorded whose cells these are; they may come from a transplant donor.

This clonotype was counted only a few times. The V and J genes are TRBV18 and TRBJ2-5; tentatively, D is TRBD1 (5 bases). CDR1 and CDR2 (germline): KGHSH, LQKENI. The CDR3 is made up of 14 amino acids. Trimming shortened V by 1 base and J by 4 bases, and 10 bases separated the two germline ends. The CDR3 here is CASSPQGQGETQYF. The CDR3 DNA follows: TGTGCCAGCTCACCACAGGGGCAGGGAGAGACCCAGTACTTC. Filled out from reference TRBV18 and TRBJ2-5, the complete variable domain reads NAGVMQNPRHLVRRRGQEARLRCSPMKGHSHVYWYRQLPEEGLKFMVYLQKENIIDESGMPKERFSAEFPKEGPSILRIQQVVRGDSAAYFCASSPQGQGETQYFGPGTRLLVL.

The CDR3 sequence: CASSYVGQLSSYEQYF. The CDR3 DNA reads as TGTGCCAGCAGTTACGTCGGACAACTAAGCTCCTACGAGCAGTACTTC. The chain uses TRBV6-5 and TRBJ2-7, with D possibly matching TRBD1 (5 bases). V gave up 2 bases and J gave up 0 bases, with 14 bases separating them. The CDR3 sequence is 16 residues long. Germline V gene sequence: CDR1 MNHEY, CDR2 SVGAGI.

J is TRBJ1-5 and V is TRBV15; possibly TRBD1 for D (6 bases). V lost 0 bases to trimming and J lost 4 bases, with 19 bases between them. CDR1 and CDR2 (germline): LNHNV, YYDKDF (reference sequence). This CDR3 has 18 residues. DNA of the CDR3: TGTGCCACCAGCAGAGATCCCTCAGACAGGAGGATGAATCAGCCCCAGCATTTT. Encoded protein: CATSRDPSDRRMNQPQHF.

The V and J genes are TRBV5-6 and TRBJ2-2; the match to TRBD2 covers 11 bases. Germline lookup yields CDR1 SGHDT and CDR2 YYEEEE. The CDR3 totals 16 residues. The V gene end was trimmed by 4 bases and the J gene end by 6 bases; junction bases not matched to a gene: 8. The DNA of the CDR3 is TGTGCCAGCAGCCCGGGGACTAGCGGCTTAGCCGGGGAGCTGTTTTTT. Translated, it gives CASSPGTSGLAGELFF.

This clonotype occurred many times. CDR3 bases: TGTGCCAGCAGCCCACAGGGAGGTTGGGGGAATGAGCAGTTCTTC. This encodes CASSPQGGWGNEQFF. J is TRBJ2-1 and V is TRBV11-2; the D gene could be TRBD1 or TRBD2 (6 bases each). CDR1 and CDR2 (germline): SGHAT, FQNNGV. The ends were cut back, 5 bases at V and 7 bases at J, with 18 bases in the middle. The CDR3 is 15 residues long.